This T cell receptor beta chain was recorded in a study of shared clonotypes between healthy human individuals. The CDR3 loop spans 13 amino acids. Germline CDR1 is SGHRS and CDR2 is YFSETQ. The V gene lost 4 bases and the J gene lost 0 bases, with 7 bases spanning the gap. Whole-study findings and limits: Naive subsets typically showed greater estimated richness than memory subsets. An effect of sequencing depth on clonotype sharing among donors was expected.

As concerns this clone: Its target is unknown.

The repertoire was sequenced with immunoSEQ multiplex PCR; TCRdb's copy has only in-frame clones and lacks some. The sample has 780,000 or so clones, around 70% seen once. All donors qualified as healthy HIV-negative adults and had experienced no recent acute infections or vaccinations. This TCR came from a woman aged 25 to 39 in good health. The chain has TRBV5-1 and TRBJ1-1; D is undetermined. Sequencing was done on a sample of memory CD4+ T cells sorted from blood. The subset here: CD45RA-negative fraction. The chain's CDR3 is CASSREMNTEAFF. For the CDR3, the DNA is TGCGCCAGCAGCCGTGAGATGAACACTGAAGCTTTCTTT.